These 21 T cell receptor beta chains share one sample of origin, sequenced in a study of shared clonotypes between healthy human individuals. Naive CD8 cells comprised CD45RO-negative, CCR7-positively selected cells, excluding terminally differentiated effector memory CD45RA+ cells. Data came from immunoSEQ multiplex PCR; TCRdb stores just in-frame clones and leaves some out. The sample gives about 2.1 million clones, just over 90% of which show up once; around 1.7% is in the top ten. The sample consisted of naive CD8+ T cells from PBMCs. These receptors were obtained from a man younger than 35 in good health. Some clones in this sample may be carry-over from other donors' samples.

The rearrangement joins TRBV7-9 to TRBJ2-5, with unresolved D. CDR3 size: 14 residues. Germline V lookup: CDR1 SEHNR, CDR2 FQNEAQ (reference sequence). Between the trimmed V and J ends, which lost 5 bases and 5 bases, there was a span of 15 bases. The CDR3 DNA sequence: TGTGCCAGCAGCCCCCTACACGGCCTGGAGACCCAGTACTTC. Translating it yields CASSPLHGLETQYF.

The table lists this clone with a count of one. V is TRBV7-6 and J is TRBJ2-5; 7 nucleotides line up with TRBD1. The CDR3 extends over 15 amino acids. Germline CDR1 and CDR2: SGHVS and FNYEAQ. The trim removed 1 base at V and 4 bases at J, leaving 6 bases unmatched. In nucleotides, the CDR3 is TGTGCCAGCAGCTTAGGAGGTCCAGGGGGAGAGACCCAGTACTTC. The encoded protein is CASSLGGPGGETQYF.

This chain connects TRBV6-1 to TRBJ1-1; D perhaps matches TRBD1 (5 bases). This CDR3 comprises 15 residues. Germline-derived CDR1 and CDR2 are MNHNS and SASEGT. V lost 7 bases, J lost 0 bases, and 15 bases lay in between. CDR3 in amino acids: CASKGPQAMNTEAFF. Here the CDR3 DNA reads TGTGCCAGCAAAGGACCACAGGCTATGAACACTGAAGCTTTCTTT.

The rearrangement uses TRBV5-5 and TRBJ1-5; 8 bases fit TRBD1. CDR1 is SGHKS and CDR2 is YYEKEE in the germline V gene (reference sequence). The CDR3 has 15 amino acids. V shed 3 bases and J 0 bases; nucleotides not matched to a gene: 2. The CDR3 reads CASSWTGNSNQPQHF. The CDR3 DNA reads TGTGCCAGCAGCTGGACAGGGAATAGCAATCAGCCCCAGCATTTT. The whole variable domain, filled in from reference TRBV5-5 and TRBJ1-5, reads DAGVTQSPTHLIKTRGQQVTLRCSPISGHKSVSWYQQVLGQGPQFIFQYYEKEERGRGNFPDRFSARQFPNYSSELNVNALLLGDSALYLCASSWTGNSNQPQHFGDGTRLSIL.

The chain employs TRBV27 and TRBJ2-6, with a tentative D call TRBD2 (6 bases). From germline, CDR1 is MNHEY and CDR2 SMNVEV (reference sequence). The CDR3 contains 16 residues. V was shortened by 5 bases and J by 0 bases, with 11 bases between the two germline ends. This chain's CDR3 is CASSAPGDSGANVLTF. For the CDR3, the DNA is TGTGCCAGCAGTGCCCCGGGGGACTCTGGGGCCAACGTCCTGACTTTC.

The chain uses TRBV11-2 and TRBJ1-1, with D possibly being TRBD1 (5 bases). The CDR3 sequence is 15 residues long. The germline V and J ends were trimmed by 4 bases and 1 base, with 13 bases remaining between them. The germline V gene has CDR1 SGHAT and CDR2 FQNNGV. The CDR3 region is CASSSRQTRNTEAFF. CDR3 nucleotide sequence: TGTGCCAGCAGCTCCCGACAGACCAGGAACACTGAAGCTTTCTTT.

The chain is built from TRBV28 and TRBJ2-3, with 12 bases aligning to TRBD2. The germline CDR1 and CDR2 sequences are MDHEN and SYDVKM. J lost 8 bases, V lost 4 bases, and 10 bases had no gene match. CDR3 length: 16 amino acids. The CDR3 region has the DNA TGTGCCAGCAGTTGGGTCCTAGCGGGAGGGCCTCGTACGCAGTATTTT. Amino acid sequence: CASSWVLAGGPRTQYF.

This clone was detected only once. The chain joins TRBV7-9 to TRBJ2-2; D uncertain. Germline assignment: CDR1 SEHNR and CDR2 FQNEAQ (reference sequence). V dropped 1 base and J dropped 6 bases, with 12 bases sitting between them. This CDR3 region has 15 residues. The CDR3, as DNA: TGTGCCAGCAGCTTAGGGTGGGATCGAGCCGGGGAGCTGTTTTTT. Translation gives CASSLGWDRAGELFF.

The chain is built from TRBV7-9 and TRBJ1-1; unclear D gene. The CDR3 covers 14 residues. V gave up 3 bases and J gave up 6 bases, with 14 bases separating them. Germline V gives CDR1 SEHNR, CDR2 FQNEAQ (reference sequence). This CDR3 is CASSFADPGPEAFF. In nucleotides, the CDR3 is TGTGCCAGCAGCTTCGCAGACCCGGGCCCTGAAGCTTTCTTT. Combining the CDR3 with reference TRBV7-9 and TRBJ1-1 gives the whole variable domain DTGVSQNPRHKITKRGQNVTFRCDPISEHNRLYWYRQTLGQGPEFLTYFQNEAQLEKSRLLSDRFSAERPKGSFSTLEIQRTEQGDSAMYLCASSFADPGPEAFFGQGTRLTVV.

V usage is TRBV19 and J usage is TRBJ2-5; 8 bases are a match to TRBD2. V gave up 4 bases and J gave up 5 bases; unmatched junction bases: 9. This CDR3 is 15 amino acids long. Germline CDR1 is LNHDA and CDR2 is SQIVND (reference sequence). CDR3 sequence reads: CASSTPGLESETQYF. CDR3 in DNA: TGTGCCAGTAGTACGCCGGGACTAGAGTCCGAGACCCAGTACTTC.

V is TRBV19 and J is TRBJ2-7; no clear D gene. The CDR3 is 14 residues long. Trimming left V 5 bases short and J 1 base short, with 12 bases between. Germline V gene lookup returns CDR1 LNHDA and CDR2 SQIVND (reference sequence). Here the CDR3 reads CASSPVTGSYEQYF. Written as DNA, the CDR3 is TGTGCCAGTAGTCCAGTGACCGGATCCTACGAGCAGTACTTC.

The CDR3 is CASSLGGMRETQYF. The DNA of the CDR3 is TGTGCCAGCAGCTTGGGGGGTATGCGAGAGACCCAGTACTTC. The chain links TRBV7-9 to TRBJ2-5; weak D call: TRBD2 (6 bases). V shed 3 bases and J shed 4 bases, with 12 bases lying between them. This CDR3 is 14 amino acids long. In germline, CDR1 is SEHNR, CDR2 FQNEAQ (reference sequence).

J is TRBJ1-1 and V is TRBV19, with no clear D. The CDR3 is 13 residues long. V lost 5 bases to trimming and J lost 4 bases, with 11 bases between them. Germline-derived CDR1 and CDR2 are LNHDA and SQIVND (reference sequence). The CDR3 sequence is CASSAAVPTEAFF. The CDR3 bases are TGTGCCAGTAGTGCGGCAGTCCCCACTGAAGCTTTCTTT.

V and J are TRBV7-7 and TRBJ2-7; a weak D match, TRBD2 (6 bases). V lost 3 bases, J lost 4 bases, and 16 bases lay in between. Germline CDR1 reads SSHAT; CDR2 reads FNYEAQ (reference sequence). This CDR3 contains 15 residues. The CDR3 DNA sequence: TGTGCCAGCAGCTTTGGCAGGGAGGCCCAGTACGAGCAGTACTTC. It encodes CASSFGREAQYEQYF.

This clone has a single count. This CDR3 is also generated by other DNA sequences in the sample. This sequence joins TRBV27 and TRBJ2-1, with unresolved D. V was cut by 5 bases and J by 4 bases, with 6 bases left in between. This CDR3 spans 12 amino acids. Germline values: CDR1 MNHEY, CDR2 SMNVEV (reference sequence). Here the CDR3 reads CASSPRYNEQFF. CDR3 DNA sequence: TGTGCCAGCAGTCCCCGGTACAATGAGCAGTTCTTC.

The V call is TRBV6-5, the J call TRBJ2-7; a weak D match, TRBD2 (5 bases). Trimming cost V 8 bases and J 3 bases, with 17 bases left between them. This CDR3 region has 14 residues. CDR1 is MNHEY and CDR2 is SVGAGI in the germline V gene. The CDR3 here is CASGASRVFYEQYF. CDR3 sequence (DNA): TGTGCCAGCGGCGCGTCGAGGGTCTTCTACGAGCAGTACTTC.

Comment on this clone: Other DNA sequences in the sample encode the same CDR3. V is TRBV28 and J is TRBJ2-1; D unresolved. V lost 3 bases, J lost 0 bases, and 9 bases lay in between. The CDR3 extends over 15 amino acids. Germline CDR1 reads MDHEN; CDR2 reads SYDVKM. The CDR3 protein is CASSFLTSSYNEQFF. CDR3 DNA: TGTGCCAGCAGTTTCCTAACCAGCTCCTACAATGAGCAGTTCTTC.

The V and J genes are TRBV9 and TRBJ2-2; D may be TRBD1 (5 bases). The CDR3 is 15 amino acids. V shed 2 bases and J shed 2 bases, with 10 bases lying between them. Per the germline V gene, CDR1 is SGDLS and CDR2 is YYNGEE. The CDR3 DNA is TGTGCCAGCAGCGTCGACAGACTTAACACCGGGGAGCTGTTTTTT. Amino acid sequence: CASSVDRLNTGELFF.

The CDR3 nucleotides read TGTGCCAGCAGCACGGACAGGAGCTCCTACAATGAGCAGTTCTTC. Translation gives CASSTDRSSYNEQFF. V gene TRBV5-4 combines with J gene TRBJ2-1, with TRBD1 matching 7 bases. The germline V gene encodes CDR1 SGHNT and CDR2 YYREEE (reference sequence). V trimming: 4 bases; J trimming: 0 bases; junction bases outside the gene matches: 4. This CDR3 has 15 residues.

This chain joins TRBV28 and TRBJ2-7, with TRBD1 identical over 7 bases. Germline CDR1 is MDHEN and CDR2 is SYDVKM. Losses at the gene ends were 5 bases for V and 1 base for J; bases not matched to a gene: 5. The CDR3 has 14 residues. The CDR3 loop reads CASSVQTGSYEQYF. CDR3 DNA sequence: TGTGCCAGCAGTGTGCAGACAGGGTCCTACGAGCAGTACTTC.

Comment on this clone: In the same sample, other DNA sequences code for this CDR3. This chain connects TRBV2 to TRBJ1-1, with 7 bases fitting TRBD1. The CDR3 extends over 14 amino acids. Trimming removed 3 bases from V and 1 base from J; junction bases left unmatched: 2. CDR1 and CDR2 (germline): SNHLY, FYNNEI. This chain's CDR3 is CASSEGQRNTEAFF. For the CDR3, the DNA is TGTGCCAGCAGTGAGGGACAGAGGAACACTGAAGCTTTCTTT.